This T cell receptor (beta chain) was sequenced in a study of blood T cell repertoires in COVID-19. Study details: COVID-19 samples from acute and convalescent phases originated in the United States, Italy and Spain. In each case, the material was cDNA or gDNA derived from T cells, B-cell-depleted T cells, or PBMCs.

The authors' processing: By means of reference gene primer amplification, nucleated cell counts were estimated. The method was immunoSEQ multiplex PCR; TCRdb's version includes in-frame clones alone and lacks a portion of them. From that table come the V and J calls and clone size; the DNA was used to work out D and trimming. The sample records around 130,000 clones, around 87% being singletons. This CDR3 is built from 15 residues. V was cut by 3 bases and J by 5 bases, with 16 bases left in between. Looked up from germline, CDR1 is MNHNS and CDR2 is SASEGT. The receptor comes from a woman in her sixties with acute or convalescent COVID-19. Sequencing was done on a sample of peripheral blood. The chain links TRBV6-1 to TRBJ1-2; D might be TRBD1 (5 bases). The CDR3 bases are TGTGCCAGCAGTGAGGGGGGTAGACCTACGTATGGCTACACCTTC. Protein: CASSEGGRPTYGYTF.